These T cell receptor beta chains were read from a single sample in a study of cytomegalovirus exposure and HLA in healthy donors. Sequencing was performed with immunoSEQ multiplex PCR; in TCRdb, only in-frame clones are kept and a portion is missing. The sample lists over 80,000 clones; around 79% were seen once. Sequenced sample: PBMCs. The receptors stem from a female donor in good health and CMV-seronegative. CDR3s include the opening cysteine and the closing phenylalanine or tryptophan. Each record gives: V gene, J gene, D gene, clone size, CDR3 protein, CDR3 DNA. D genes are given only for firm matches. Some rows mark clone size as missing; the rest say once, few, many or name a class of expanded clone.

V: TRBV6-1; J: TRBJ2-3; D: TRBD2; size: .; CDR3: CASTLASGGADTQYF; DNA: TGTGCCAGCACCCTCGCTAGCGGGGGGGCAGATACGCAGTATTTT
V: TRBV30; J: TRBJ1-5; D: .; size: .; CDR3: CAWSADSNNQPQHF; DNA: TGTGCCTGGAGCGCGGACAGCAACAATCAGCCCCAGCATTTT
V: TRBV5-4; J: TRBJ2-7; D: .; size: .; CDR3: CASSFGGESSYEQYF; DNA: TGTGCCAGCAGCTTTGGCGGGGAATCCTCCTACGAGCAGTACTTC
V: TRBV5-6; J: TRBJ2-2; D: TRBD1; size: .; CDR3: CASSPRQGAGELFF; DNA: TGTGCCAGCAGCCCCCGACAGGGGGCCGGGGAGCTGTTTTTT
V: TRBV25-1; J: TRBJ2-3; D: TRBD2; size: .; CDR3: CASRWGGLTDTQYF; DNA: TGTGCCAGCAGGTGGGGGGGTCTCACAGATACGCAGTATTTT
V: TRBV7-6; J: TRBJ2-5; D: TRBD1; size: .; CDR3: CASSWDRTQETQYF; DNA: TGTGCCAGCAGCTGGGACAGAACCCAAGAGACCCAGTACTTC
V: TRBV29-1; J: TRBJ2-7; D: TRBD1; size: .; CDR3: CSVRDRGSYEQYF; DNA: TGCAGCGTCCGGGACAGGGGCTCCTACGAGCAGTACTTC
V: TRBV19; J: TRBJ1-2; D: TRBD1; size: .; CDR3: CASSTYHGQARYGYTF; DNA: TGTGCCAGTAGTACTTACCACGGACAGGCGCGCTATGGCTACACCTTC
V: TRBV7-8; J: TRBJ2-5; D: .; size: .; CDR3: CASSVGATEETQYF; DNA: TGTGCCAGCAGCGTGGGGGCAACCGAAGAGACCCAGTACTTC
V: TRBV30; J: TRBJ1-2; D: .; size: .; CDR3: CAWRDRFLLGYAF; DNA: TGTGCCTGGAGAGACAGGTTTCTTTTGGGCTACGCCTTC
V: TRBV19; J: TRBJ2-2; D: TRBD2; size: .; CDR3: CASSSLTSGSIGTGELFF; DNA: TGTGCCAGTAGCTCCCTGACTAGCGGGAGTATTGGCACCGGGGAGCTGTTTTTT
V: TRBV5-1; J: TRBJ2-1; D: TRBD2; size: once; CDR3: CASSLGLAGVDEQFF; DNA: TGCGCCAGCAGCTTGGGACTAGCGGGAGTCGATGAGCAGTTCTTC
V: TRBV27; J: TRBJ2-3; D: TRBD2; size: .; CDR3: CASSLSPGGGVAGGPWTDTQYF; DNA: TGTGCCAGCAGTTTGAGCCCCGGGGGGGGTGTAGCGGGAGGGCCCTGGACAGATACGCAGTATTTT
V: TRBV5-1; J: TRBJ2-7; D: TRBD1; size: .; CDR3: CASSSGQALPYEQYF; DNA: TGCGCCAGCAGCAGTGGACAGGCGCTTCCCTACGAGCAGTACTTC
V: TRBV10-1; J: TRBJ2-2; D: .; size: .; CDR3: CASRQDYAVGELFF; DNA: TGCGCCAGCAGGCAGGACTATGCGGTCGGGGAGCTGTTTTTT
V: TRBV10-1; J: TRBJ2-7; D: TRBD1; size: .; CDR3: CASSEPHGQGAGEQYF; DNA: TGCGCCAGCAGTGAGCCTCACGGACAGGGGGCCGGGGAGCAGTACTTC
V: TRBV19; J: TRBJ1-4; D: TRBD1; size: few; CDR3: CASRPGTGLGEKLFF; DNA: TGTGCCAGTCGCCCCGGGACAGGGCTCGGTGAAAAACTGTTTTTT
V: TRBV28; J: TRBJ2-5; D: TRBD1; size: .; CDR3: CASSRPGTGNQYF; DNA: TGTGCCAGCAGTCGTCCCGGGACAGGTAACCAGTACTTC
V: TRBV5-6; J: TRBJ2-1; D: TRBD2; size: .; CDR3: CASSVGLAGEYEQFF; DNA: TGTGCCAGCAGCGTCGGACTAGCGGGAGAATATGAGCAGTTCTTC
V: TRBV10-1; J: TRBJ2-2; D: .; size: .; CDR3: CASSEAGGELFF; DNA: TGCGCCAGCAGTGAAGCCGGCGGGGAGCTGTTTTTT
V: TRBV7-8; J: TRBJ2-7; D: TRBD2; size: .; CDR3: CASSLGGRGVSYEQYF; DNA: TGTGCCAGCAGCTTAGGGGGGCGGGGGGTCTCCTACGAGCAGTACTTC
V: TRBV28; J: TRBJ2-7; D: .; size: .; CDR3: CASSRTRDTYEQYF; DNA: TGTGCCAGCAGCAGGACACGGGACACCTACGAGCAGTACTTC
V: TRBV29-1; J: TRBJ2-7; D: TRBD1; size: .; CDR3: CSVMSRDRPYEQYF; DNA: TGCAGCGTAATGAGTAGGGACAGGCCCTACGAGCAGTACTTC
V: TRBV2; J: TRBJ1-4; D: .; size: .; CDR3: CASSSRPNEKLFF; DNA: TGTGCCAGCAGTTCGCGTCCCAATGAAAAACTGTTTTTT
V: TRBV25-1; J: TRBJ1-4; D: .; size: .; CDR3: CASSTPADATNEKLFF; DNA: TGTGCCAGCAGTACGCCCGCGGATGCAACTAATGAAAAACTGTTTTTT
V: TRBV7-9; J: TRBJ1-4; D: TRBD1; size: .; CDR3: CACSGRTGGNEKLFF; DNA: TGTGCCTGCAGCGGACGGACAGGGGGAAATGAAAAACTGTTTTTT
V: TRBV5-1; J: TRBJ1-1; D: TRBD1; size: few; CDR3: CASSLQGGTEAFF; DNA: TGCGCCAGCAGCTTGCAGGGGGGAACTGAAGCTTTCTTT
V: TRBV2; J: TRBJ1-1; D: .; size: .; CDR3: CASSVVGDTEAFF; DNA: TGTGCCAGCAGTGTGGTAGGGGACACTGAAGCTTTCTTT
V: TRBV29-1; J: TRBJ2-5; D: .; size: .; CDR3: CSGARDFAEETQYF; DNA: TGCAGCGGGGCCAGGGACTTCGCGGAAGAGACCCAGTACTTC
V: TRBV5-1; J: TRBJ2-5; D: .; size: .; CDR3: CASSPTPGVAETQYF; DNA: TGCGCCAGCAGCCCGACACCCGGGGTCGCGGAGACCCAGTACTTC
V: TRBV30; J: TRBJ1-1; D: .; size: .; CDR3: CAWSVTGTDTEAFF; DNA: TGTGCCTGGAGTGTAACAGGGACGGACACTGAAGCTTTCTTT
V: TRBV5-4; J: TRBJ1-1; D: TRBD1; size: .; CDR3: CASSARQGANTEAFF; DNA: TGTGCCAGCAGCGCCAGACAGGGGGCGAACACTGAAGCTTTCTTT
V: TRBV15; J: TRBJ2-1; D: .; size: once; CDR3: CATSGLLEGYYNEQFF; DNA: TGTGCCACCAGCGGCCTTTTAGAGGGATACTACAATGAGCAGTTCTTC
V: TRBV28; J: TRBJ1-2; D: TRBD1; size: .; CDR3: CASSPGTALNGYTF; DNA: TGTGCCAGCAGCCCCGGGACAGCTCTTAATGGCTACACCTTC
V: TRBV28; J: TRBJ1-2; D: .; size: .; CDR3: CASSLTSGEPCGYTF; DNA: TGTGCCAGCAGTTTAACGTCAGGGGAGCCCTGTGGCTACACCTTC
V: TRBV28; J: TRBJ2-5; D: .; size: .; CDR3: CASSYIPGVETQYF; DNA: TGTGCCAGCAGTTATATCCCAGGGGTAGAGACCCAGTACTTC
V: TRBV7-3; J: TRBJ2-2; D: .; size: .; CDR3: CASSLRVGQINTGELFF; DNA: TGTGCCAGCAGCTTAAGAGTTGGGCAGATTAACACCGGGGAGCTGTTTTTT
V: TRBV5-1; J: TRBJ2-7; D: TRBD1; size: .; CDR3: CASSSVPGQESYEQYF; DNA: TGCGCCAGCAGCTCGGTACCGGGACAGGAGTCCTACGAGCAGTACTTC
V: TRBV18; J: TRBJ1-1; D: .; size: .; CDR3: CASSPLDKMNTEAFF; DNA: TGTGCCAGCTCACCCTTAGACAAGATGAACACTGAAGCTTTCTTT
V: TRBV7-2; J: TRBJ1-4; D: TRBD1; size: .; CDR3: CASSLDRGRTNEKLFF; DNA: TGTGCCAGCAGCTTAGACAGGGGGCGGACTAATGAAAAACTGTTTTTT
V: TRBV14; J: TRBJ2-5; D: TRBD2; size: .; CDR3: CASSPGGGQGKTQYF; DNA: TGTGCCAGCAGCCCAGGCGGGGGGCAGGGGAAGACCCAGTACTTC
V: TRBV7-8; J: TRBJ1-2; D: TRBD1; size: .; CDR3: CASSLVLRDRILF; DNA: TGTGCCAGCAGCTTAGTACTCCGGGACAGGATCCTCTTC
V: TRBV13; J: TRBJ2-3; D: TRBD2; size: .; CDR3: CASSRERGYTDTQYF; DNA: TGTGCCAGCAGCCGAGAGCGGGGGTACACAGATACGCAGTATTTT
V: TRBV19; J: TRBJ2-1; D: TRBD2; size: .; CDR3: CASSITSGRANEQFF; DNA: TGTGCCAGTAGTATAACCAGCGGGAGGGCGAATGAGCAGTTCTTC
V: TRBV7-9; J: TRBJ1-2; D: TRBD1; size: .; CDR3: CASSSGTDYGYTF; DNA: TGTGCCAGCAGCTCCGGGACAGACTATGGCTACACCTTC
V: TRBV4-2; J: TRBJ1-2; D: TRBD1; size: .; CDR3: CASAKNPGGFGYTF; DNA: TGTGCCAGCGCCAAAAACCCAGGGGGCTTTGGCTACACCTTC
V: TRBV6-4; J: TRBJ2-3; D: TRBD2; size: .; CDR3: CASRALAGDTDTQYF; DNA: TGTGCCAGTAGGGCACTAGCGGGGGACACAGATACGCAGTATTTT
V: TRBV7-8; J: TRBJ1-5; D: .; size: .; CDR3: CASSLARGEIQPQHF; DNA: TGTGCCAGCAGCTTAGCGCGCGGGGAGATTCAGCCCCAGCATTTT